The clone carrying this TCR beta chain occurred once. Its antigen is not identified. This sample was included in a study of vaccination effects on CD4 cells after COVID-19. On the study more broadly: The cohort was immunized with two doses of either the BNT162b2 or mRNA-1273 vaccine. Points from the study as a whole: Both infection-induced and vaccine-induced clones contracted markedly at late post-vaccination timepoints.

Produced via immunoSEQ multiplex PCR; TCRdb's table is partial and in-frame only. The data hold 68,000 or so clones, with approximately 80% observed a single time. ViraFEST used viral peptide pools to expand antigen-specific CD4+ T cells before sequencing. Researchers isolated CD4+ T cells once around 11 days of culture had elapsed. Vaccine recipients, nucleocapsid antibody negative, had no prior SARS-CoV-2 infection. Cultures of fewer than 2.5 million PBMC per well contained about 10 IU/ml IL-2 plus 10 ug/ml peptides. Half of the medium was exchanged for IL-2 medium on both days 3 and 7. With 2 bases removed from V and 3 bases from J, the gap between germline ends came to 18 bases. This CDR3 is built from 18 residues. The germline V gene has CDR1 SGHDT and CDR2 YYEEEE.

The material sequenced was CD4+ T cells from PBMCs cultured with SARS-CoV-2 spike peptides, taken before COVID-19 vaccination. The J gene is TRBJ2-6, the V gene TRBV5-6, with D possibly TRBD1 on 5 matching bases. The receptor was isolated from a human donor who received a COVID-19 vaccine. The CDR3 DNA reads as TGTGCCAGCAGCTTAAGACAGACAATTTTCGGTGGGGCCAACGTCCTGACTTTC. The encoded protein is CASSLRQTIFGGANVLTF.